By its share, the clone carrying this T cell receptor beta chain is medium-sized (0.01 to 0.1%). This sample was included in a study of OX40 agonist ivuxolimab in advanced cancers. Trimming left V 6 bases short and J 5 bases short, with 16 bases between. Germline values: CDR1 ENHRY, CDR2 SYGVKD. This CDR3 is built from 14 residues. Sequencing used immunoSEQ multiplex PCR; TCRdb keeps in-frame clones, though not all of them. This table holds about 23,000 clones, around 79% found once. The sample here was CD4+ or CD8+ T cells sorted from blood, taken in a trial of the OX40 agonist ivuxolimab. The sequence derives from an adult with an advanced solid tumor such as melanoma, head and neck, liver or kidney cancer. This chain joins TRBV10-3 and TRBJ1-2, with D perhaps TRBD1 (5 bases). This CDR3 reads CAIRARDGPYGYTF. DNA for the CDR3: TGTGCCATCAGGGCCCGGGACGGACCTTATGGCTACACCTTC.